These 3 T cell receptor beta chains were sequenced from one sample in a study of control samples from healthy donors and cancer patients. Sequencing was performed with immunoSEQ multiplex PCR; in TCRdb, only in-frame clones are kept and a portion is missing. The data contain some 130,000 clones, 85% to 95% of them singletons. Source material: blood. These receptors were obtained from a man aged 25-45 years in good health.

This chain links TRBV12-3 or TRBV12-4 with TRBJ1-4; D ambiguous. The V and J ends lost 6 bases and 5 bases respectively, with 10 bases between them. The CDR3 runs to 13 residues. The CDR3 loop reads CASSRFGNEKLFF. As DNA, the CDR3 is TGTGCCAGCAGCCGCTTCGGAAATGAAAAACTGTTTTTT.

The rearrangement links TRBV19 to TRBJ1-5; tentatively, D is TRBD1 (5 bases). Germline CDR1 and CDR2: LNHDA and SQIVND (reference sequence). The CDR3 has 13 residues. The V end lost 5 bases, the J end lost 5 bases, and 10 bases lay between the germline ends. The CDR3: CASSQTADQPQHF. Here the CDR3 DNA reads TGTGCCAGTAGTCAGACAGCGGATCAGCCCCAGCATTTT.

The chain has TRBV6-6 and TRBJ1-2; 7 bases align to TRBD1. Germline values: CDR1 MNHNY, CDR2 SVGAGI (reference sequence). The V and J ends lost 2 bases and 2 bases, in that order; junction bases with no gene match: 8. This CDR3 contains 16 residues. Written as DNA, the CDR3 is TGTGCCAGCAGTTACCGGGCGGAGGGACAGAACTATGGCTACACCTTC. Its protein is CASSYRAEGQNYGYTF.